This T cell receptor beta chain stems from a study of cytomegalovirus exposure and HLA in healthy donors. A note on this clone: Its antigen is unknown.

The PCR employed 60 Vbeta primers together with 13 Jbeta primers. The data were produced by immunoSEQ multiplex PCR, yet TCRdb's version contains in-frame clones alone and is incomplete. The sample data list roughly 220,000 clones. Findings and limits, study-wide: Cytomegalovirus status, reportedly, was diagnosed with high specificity and sensitivity by the classifier. The authors considered a cluster of highly shared sequence variants likely to be a sequencing artifact.

CDR3 length: 16 residues. From germline, CDR1 is SGHNT and CDR2 YENEEA. The V segment lost 0 bases and the J segment 9 bases; nucleotides outside the gene matches: 10. Material: PBMCs. The rearrangement uses TRBV11-3 and TRBJ2-1, with 8 bases aligning to TRBD1. The receptor comes from a girl aged 2-9 years in good health and CMV-seropositive. CDR3 in DNA: TGTGCCAGCAGCTTAGAGTCCGGACAGGGCAGGAGTGAGCAGTTCTTC. Encoded protein: CASSLESGQGRSEQFF. The full variable domain, completed using reference TRBV11-3 and TRBJ2-1, is EAGVVQSPRYKIIEKKQPVAFWCNPISGHNTLYWYLQNLGQGPELLIRYENEEAVDDSQLPKDRFSAERLKGVDSTLKIQPAELGDSAVYLCASSLESGQGRSEQFFGPGTRLTVL.